Below, 32 T cell receptor beta chains from the same sample are listed, as sequenced in a study of cytomegalovirus exposure and HLA in healthy donors. The PCR made use of 60 Vbeta and 13 Jbeta primers. The assay was immunoSEQ multiplex PCR, and TCRdb's table has in-frame clones only and misses some. Of 65,000 to 85,000 clones in the sample, approximately 80% were seen once. Sequencing was done on a sample of PBMCs. The receptors were sampled from a woman aged 35 to 49 in good health and CMV-seropositive.

This chain connects TRBV5-6 to TRBJ2-4, with TRBD2 matching 9 bases. J gave up 1 base and V 0 bases, and 2 bases lay outside the gene matches. Germline values: CDR1 SGHDT, CDR2 YYEEEE. The CDR3 is 16 residues long. The CDR3 sequence: CASSLGGGAAKNIQYF. CDR3 bases: TGTGCCAGCAGCTTGGGCGGGGGGGCCGCCAAAAACATTCAGTACTTC.

V and J are TRBV7-2 and TRBJ2-1; weak D call: TRBD1 (5 bases). Germline CDR1 and CDR2: SGHTA and FQGNSA. This CDR3 comprises 15 residues. Trimming removed 7 bases from V and 3 bases from J, with 16 bases in between. The CDR3 spells CASIPRPQGYNEQFF. CDR3 bases: TGTGCCAGCATCCCCCGCCCGCAGGGCTACAATGAGCAGTTCTTC.

The V and J genes are TRBV4-2 and TRBJ1-2, with TRBD1 matching 9 bases. J gave up 6 bases and V 3 bases, and 11 bases lay outside the gene matches. CDR3 size: 16 residues. Germline V gene sequence: CDR1 LGHNA, CDR2 YNFKEQ. For the CDR3, the DNA is TGTGCCAGCAGCCATTTGGGGACAGGGCGAGGCGATGGCTACACCTTC. It specifies CASSHLGTGRGDGYTF.

J is TRBJ1-2 and V is TRBV7-2, with 11 bases that match TRBD1. Trimming at V came to 3 bases and at J to 2 bases, leaving 2 bases not matched to a gene. Germline-derived CDR1 and CDR2 are SGHTA and FQGNSA. The CDR3 sequence is 15 residues long. The DNA for the CDR3 is TGTGCCAGCAGCTTCGGACAGGGGGCGAACTATGGCTACACCTTC. It specifies CASSFGQGANYGYTF. Looking up the rest from reference TRBV7-2 and TRBJ1-2 gives the full variable domain: GAGVSQSPSNKVTEKGKDVELRCDPISGHTALYWYRQSLGQGLEFLIYFQGNSAPDKSGLPSDRFSAERTGGSVSTLTIQRTQQEDSAVYLCASSFGQGANYGYTFGSGTRLTVV.

The J gene is TRBJ1-1, the V gene TRBV7-2, with D uncertain. This CDR3 spans 16 amino acids. Germline CDR1 and CDR2: SGHTA and FQGNSA. Between the trimmed V and J ends, which lost 0 bases and 2 bases, there was a span of 13 bases. This chain's CDR3 is CASSLAFISGNTEAFF. CDR3 DNA: TGTGCCAGCAGCTTAGCCTTTATATCGGGAAACACTGAAGCTTTCTTT.

The table lists this clone with a few counts. This sample includes further DNA sequences coding for the same CDR3. This chain's CDR3 is CATLRGTGELFF. The CDR3, as DNA: TGTGCCACCCTGCGGGGGACCGGGGAGCTGTTTTTT. The chain has TRBV19 and TRBJ2-2, with 7 positions matching TRBD2. CDR3 size: 12 residues. The ends lost 10 bases at V and 5 bases at J; junction bases unmatched: 4. Germline CDR1 and CDR2: LNHDA and SQIVND (reference sequence).

The chain links TRBV25-1 to TRBJ1-1, with a tentative D call TRBD1 (6 bases). The CDR3 contains 15 residues. With 3 bases removed from V and 3 bases from J, the gap between germline ends came to 14 bases. The germline V gene has CDR1 MGHDK and CDR2 SYGVNS. The CDR3 region has the DNA TGTGCCAGCAGTGAGTTTCAGGGGTGGTACACTGAAGCTTTCTTT. Translation gives CASSEFQGWYTEAFF.

The chain is built from TRBV6-1 and TRBJ1-3; D is uncertain. This CDR3 is built from 14 residues. Germline loops: CDR1 MNHNS, CDR2 SASEGT. V was pared by 10 bases and J by 0 bases, with 13 bases between. Written as DNA, the CDR3 is TGTGCCACCAAATCGGTTCTCTCTGGAAACACCATATATTTT. Translating gives CATKSVLSGNTIYF.

The chain uses TRBV7-6 and TRBJ2-7; 9 bases map to TRBD2. The length of the CDR3 is 14 residues. Germline CDR1 is SGHVS and CDR2 is FNYEAQ. The V and J ends lost 5 bases and 3 bases, in that order; junction bases with no gene match: 5. The CDR3 nucleotides are TGTGCCAGCAGCGCCCGACTAGCGGACTACGAGCAGTACTTC. Protein product: CASSARLADYEQYF. Complete variable domain (other parts from reference TRBV7-6 and TRBJ2-7): GAGVSQSPRYKVTKRGQDVALRCDPISGHVSLYWYRQALGQGPEFLTYFNYEAQQDKSGLPNDRFSAERPEGSISTLTIQRTEQRDSAMYRCASSARLADYEQYFGPGTRLTVT.

The DNA for the CDR3 is TGCGCCAGCAGCTTGGTCCTAGCGGGGGGGGCAGATACGCAGTATTTT. This encodes CASSLVLAGGADTQYF. V usage is TRBV5-1 and J usage is TRBJ2-3; 12 positions agree with TRBD2. Germline CDR1 SGHRS, CDR2 YFSETQ. The CDR3 spans 16 residues. Losses at the gene ends were 0 bases for V and 4 bases for J; bases not matched to a gene: 3.

This rearrangement joins TRBV6-5 to TRBJ1-4; D perhaps matches TRBD1 (5 bases). The CDR3 is 15 residues long. Germline CDR1 reads MNHEY; CDR2 reads SVGAGI. Trimming took 2 bases from V and 7 from J, leaving 14 bases between them. For the CDR3, the DNA is TGTGCCAGCAGTTACGGAGGGACGCCCGGTGAAAAACTGTTTTTT. Its translation is CASSYGGTPGEKLFF.

This clone was recorded a few times. The chain uses TRBV19 and TRBJ2-1; TRBD2 is a possible D gene (6 bases). The CDR3 loop spans 15 amino acids. Germline assignment: CDR1 LNHDA and CDR2 SQIVND (reference sequence). Trimming shortened V by 4 bases and J by 6 bases, and 16 bases separated the two germline ends. The CDR3 coding sequence is TGTGCCAGTAGTAGCCTTTCGGCTAGCGTCAATGAGCAGTTCTTC. It encodes CASSSLSASVNEQFF.

This rearrangement joins TRBV7-2 to TRBJ1-6; D call uncertain. V was trimmed by 5 bases and J by 1 base, leaving 9 bases between them. CDR3 length: 15 residues. Germline V lookup: CDR1 SGHTA, CDR2 FQGNSA. In nucleotides, the CDR3 is TGTGCCAGCAGCCCAACGGGATCCTATAATTCACCCCTCCACTTT. Protein: CASSPTGSYNSPLHF.

This clone was seen at least ten times. V gene TRBV7-2 combines with J gene TRBJ2-7; 10 positions match TRBD2. The germline V gene has CDR1 SGHTA and CDR2 FQGNSA. The CDR3 loop spans 16 amino acids. The junction had 12 bases not matched to a gene; V was cut back by 5 bases and J by 5 bases. The CDR3 loop is CASSQDPQRGGDEQYF. In DNA form, the CDR3 reads TGTGCCAGCAGCCAAGATCCCCAGCGGGGGGGCGACGAGCAGTACTTC.

The J gene is TRBJ1-4, the V gene TRBV18, with TRBD1 identical over 8 bases. Per the germline V gene, CDR1 is KGHSH and CDR2 is LQKENI. The J segment lost 3 bases and the V segment lost 6 bases, leaving 9 bases of the junction unmatched. CDR3 length equals 16 residues. The CDR3, as DNA: TGTGCCAGCTCCGTCCAGGGGGCGAGGGCTAATGAAAAACTGTTTTTT. This encodes CASSVQGARANEKLFF. Combining the CDR3 with reference TRBV18 and TRBJ1-4 gives the whole variable domain NAGVMQNPRHLVRRRGQEARLRCSPMKGHSHVYWYRQLPEEGLKFMVYLQKENIIDESGMPKERFSAEFPKEGPSILRIQQVVRGDSAAYFCASSVQGARANEKLFFGSGTQLSVL.

This chain connects TRBV2 to TRBJ1-1; 8 nucleotides align to TRBD1. Germline-derived CDR1 and CDR2 are SNHLY and FYNNEI. This CDR3 is built from 13 residues. The V gene end was trimmed by 6 bases and the J gene end by 4 bases; junction bases not matched to a gene: 4. The CDR3 DNA follows: TGTGCCAGCAGGGCACAGGGGGGCACTGAAGCTTTCTTT. Protein product: CASRAQGGTEAFF. The full variable domain, in which reference TRBV2 and TRBJ1-1 provide the parts outside the CDR3, is EPEVTQTPSHQVTQMGQEVILRCVPISNHLYFYWYRQILGQKVEFLVSFYNNEISEKSEIFDDQFSVERPDGSNFTLKIRSTKLEDSAMYFCASRAQGGTEAFFGQGTRLTVV.

V is TRBV6-1 and J is TRBJ2-7; the match to TRBD1 covers 7 bases. Per germline, CDR1 MNHNS and CDR2 SASEGT. CDR3 length: 14 residues. Trimming took 11 bases from V and 0 from J; bases not matched to a gene: 10. In DNA form, the CDR3 reads TGTGCCTCTACTCGTGGGGACAGCTCCTACGAGCAGTACTTC. This encodes CASTRGDSSYEQYF.

V gene TRBV5-1 combines with J gene TRBJ2-1, with 7 bases identical to TRBD2. V was pared by 7 bases and J by 0 bases, with 10 bases of the junction left unmatched. CDR3 size: 16 residues. CDR1 and CDR2 from the germline V gene are SGHRS and YFSETQ. CDR3 loop: CASGRLSGTSYNEQFF. In DNA, the CDR3 is TGCGCCAGCGGACGATTAAGCGGGACCTCCTACAATGAGCAGTTCTTC.

This rearrangement joins TRBV2 to TRBJ1-2, with TRBD1 identical over 7 bases. The CDR3 is 16 amino acids. Germline V gives CDR1 SNHLY, CDR2 FYNNEI. The V and J ends lost 5 bases and 4 bases, in that order; junction bases with no gene match: 13. CDR3 region: CASSWPRTGEIYGYTF. In nucleotides, the CDR3 is TGTGCCAGCAGTTGGCCCCGGACAGGAGAAATCTATGGCTACACCTTC.

The CDR3 loop is CASSGRAGGPYEQYF. The DNA for the CDR3 is TGTGCCAGCAGCGGGAGGGCGGGGGGGCCGTACGAGCAGTACTTC. The chain is built from TRBV9 and TRBJ2-7; TRBD2 matches at 9 bases. The CDR3 is 15 residues long. V was pared by 3 bases and J by 4 bases, with 8 bases of the junction left unmatched. The germline gives CDR1 SGDLS, CDR2 YYNGEE.

The sample holds one count of this clone. The gene calls are TRBV5-8 and TRBJ2-2, with 7 bases that match TRBD1. From germline, CDR1 is SGHTS and CDR2 YDEGEE. This CDR3 is 16 amino acids long. Trimming took 0 bases from V and 6 from J; bases not matched to a gene: 8. CDR3 nucleotides: TGTGCCAGCAGCTTGGTACAGAGGGGGCTATCCGGGGAGCTGTTTTTT. This translates into CASSLVQRGLSGELFF.

The chain employs TRBV28 and TRBJ1-2; TRBD1 is a possible D gene (6 bases). The CDR3 consists of 16 residues. Looked up from germline, CDR1 is MDHEN and CDR2 is SYDVKM. Trimming shortened V by 5 bases and J by 2 bases, and 18 bases separated the two germline ends. CDR3 in amino acids: CASSPPQGAYNYGYTF. For the CDR3, the DNA is TGTGCCAGCAGTCCACCACAGGGTGCTTACAACTATGGCTACACCTTC.

V usage is TRBV7-9 and J usage is TRBJ2-5; TRBD2 aligns across 16 bases. CDR1 is SEHNR and CDR2 is FQNEAQ in the germline V gene (reference sequence). The CDR3 runs 18 residues. V shed 3 bases, J shed 0 bases, and the junction held 4 bases outside the gene matches. The CDR3 nucleotides are TGTGCCAGCAGCTTGGGACTAGCGGGGGGGGATTACCAAGAGACCCAGTACTTC. Translating it yields CASSLGLAGGDYQETQYF.

This chain uses TRBV28 with TRBJ1-1; D is unresolved. Germline V lookup: CDR1 MDHEN, CDR2 SYDVKM. V lost 1 base, J lost 1 base, and 4 bases lay in between. There are 13 residues in the CDR3. DNA of the CDR3: TGTGCCAGCAGTTTATCCGGGAACACTGAAGCTTTCTTT. This translates into CASSLSGNTEAFF. The variable domain in full, completed from reference TRBV28 and TRBJ1-1, reads DVKVTQSSRYLVKRTGEKVFLECVQDMDHENMFWYRQDPGLGLRLIYFSYDVKMKEKGDIPEGYSVSREKKERFSLILESASTNQTSMYLCASSLSGNTEAFFGQGTRLTVV.

The J gene is TRBJ1-5, the V gene TRBV11-2; 7 positions agree with TRBD1. J lost 6 bases, V lost 5 bases, and 4 bases had no gene match. Germline V gives CDR1 SGHAT, CDR2 FQNNGV. This CDR3 comprises 13 residues. CDR3 amino acids: CASSQGGAQPQHF. The CDR3 DNA follows: TGTGCCAGCAGCCAGGGGGGCGCTCAGCCCCAGCATTTT.

The J gene is TRBJ2-3, the V gene TRBV27; 8 nucleotides match TRBD1. The V and J ends lost 0 bases and 4 bases, in that order; junction bases with no gene match: 0. This CDR3 is built from 14 residues. The germline CDR1 and CDR2 sequences are MNHEY and SMNVEV (reference sequence). The DNA for the CDR3 is TGTGCCAGCAGTTTATCGACAGGGGCAGATACGCAGTATTTT. This gives the protein CASSLSTGADTQYF.

DNA for the CDR3: TGTGCCAGTAGTCGAGTAGCGGGAGCCACAGATACGCAGTATTTT. As protein: CASSRVAGATDTQYF. This sequence joins TRBV19 and TRBJ2-3, with 9 bases fitting TRBD2. J was trimmed by 2 bases and V by 5 bases; bases with no gene match: 5. Germline V gene lookup returns CDR1 LNHDA and CDR2 SQIVND (reference sequence). The length of the CDR3 is 15 residues.

The chain employs TRBV28 and TRBJ1-1; tentative D call: TRBD1 (6 bases). Germline V lookup: CDR1 MDHEN, CDR2 SYDVKM. The CDR3 is made up of 16 amino acids. Trimming pared 8 bases from V and 1 base from J, leaving 20 bases between. The CDR3 DNA is TGTGCCAGCTCACCCCAGGGGTTGGGACGGAACACTGAAGCTTTCTTT. It codes for CASSPQGLGRNTEAFF.

The genes are TRBV28 and TRBJ2-3, with TRBD2 matching over 7 bases. This CDR3 spans 16 amino acids. Germline loops: CDR1 MDHEN, CDR2 SYDVKM. With V trimmed by 1 base and J by 2 bases, 6 bases remained unmatched. Written as DNA, the CDR3 is TGTGCCAGCAGTTTATCTCTGGCGGGGGACACAGATACGCAGTATTTT. Translating gives CASSLSLAGDTDTQYF.

This clone was detected only a few times. V and J are TRBV2 and TRBJ2-7; 7 bases are shared with TRBD2. Looked up from germline, CDR1 is SNHLY and CDR2 is FYNNEI. Trimming took 5 bases from V and 1 from J; bases not matched to a gene: 2. This CDR3 is built from 13 residues. The CDR3 DNA follows: TGTGCCAGCAGTAGCGGGATATCCTACGAGCAGTACTTC. Amino acids: CASSSGISYEQYF.

V and J are TRBV6-6 and TRBJ2-2; perhaps TRBD1 as D (6 bases). Looked up from germline, CDR1 is MNHNY and CDR2 is SVGAGI (reference sequence). The CDR3 spans 16 residues. V was shortened by 5 bases and J by 3 bases, with 16 bases between the two germline ends. CDR3 amino acids: CASSTLQGADTGELFF. DNA for the CDR3: TGTGCCAGCAGTACTTTACAGGGTGCGGACACCGGGGAGCTGTTTTTT.

This clone was seen a few times. The gene calls are TRBV21-1 and TRBJ2-1; the table's D gene call, TRBD1, was not cross checked with the DNA. TRBV21-1 is deemed a pseudogene. The CDR3 runs 15 residues. DNA of the CDR3: TGTGCCAGCAGCAAAGCTGGGACACAAAGCCATGAGCAGTTCTTC. As protein: CASSKAGTQSHEQFF.